The clone carrying this T cell receptor beta chain was detected once. Original processing notes: Nucleated cell counts were estimated from reference gene primer amplification. Assay: immunoSEQ multiplex PCR; the TCRdb copy retains only in-frame clones and omits some. V, J and clone size reflect that table, while D and trimming were determined from the DNA. The repertoire holds approximately 92,000 clones, around 83% seen once, with just under 2% in the top ten. These data belong to a study of blood T cell repertoires in COVID-19. Study background: Material from acute and convalescent COVID-19 was sourced from the United States, Italy and Spain. PBMCs, B-cell-depleted T cells, or T cells were the source of the cDNA or gDNA that made up the material.

CDR1 and CDR2 (germline): LNHDA, SQIVND (reference sequence). The CDR3 length is 13 residues. Trimming stripped 6 bases from V and 7 bases from J, with 12 bases between. The sequence was collected from a man in his 70s with active or convalescent COVID-19. Sequenced input: peripheral blood. The rearrangement links TRBV19 to TRBJ1-4, with D unresolved. The CDR3 nucleotides are TGTGCCAGTAGCCGCCCGGAGATTGAAAAACTGTTTTTT. Translating it yields CASSRPEIEKLFF. Supplemented by reference TRBV19 and TRBJ1-4, the full variable domain reads DGGITQSPKYLFRKEGQNVTLSCEQNLNHDAMYWYRQDPGQGLRLIYYSQIVNDFQKGDIAEGYSVSREKKESFPLTVTSAQKNPTAFYLCASSRPEIEKLFFGSGTQLSVL.